This T cell receptor beta chain is drawn from a study of PD-1 blockade in classical Hodgkin lymphoma. Study summary: Administration of nivolumab to patients was at 3 mg/kg intravenously every 2 weeks. Overall study findings and caveats: Newly diagnosed patients reportedly trailed healthy donors in baseline TCR diversity. CD4+ TCR diversity climbed significantly by C4D1, unlike CD8+ TCR diversity.

The CDR3 is 17 residues long. Trimming shortened V by 1 base and J by 7 bases, and 22 bases separated the two germline ends. Germline V gene lookup returns CDR1 LGHNA and CDR2 YSLEER. All patients relapsed after autologous stem cell transplantation, and brentuximab vedotin exposure varied. When best responses were assessed, they were complete response, partial response or progressive disease. As to this clone: Its cognate antigen is unknown.

Repertoires were generated with immunoSEQ multiplex PCR, while TCRdb's copy carries only in-frame clones and drops some. This sample has 28,000 or so clones, with approximately 67% found just once. This clonotype originated in a human donor with classical Hodgkin lymphoma. The input for sequencing was peripheral blood mononuclear cells (PBMCs), taken before the second cycle of nivolumab. The chain joins TRBV4-3 to TRBJ1-2, with D possibly matching TRBD1 (5 bases). In nucleotides, the CDR3 is TGCGCCAGCAGCCAAGGAGATCAAACAGGACCTTTGTCTGGCTACACCTTC. Amino acids: CASSQGDQTGPLSGYTF.